This paragraph covers one T cell receptor beta chain sequence. At one of its ends the junction is not consistent with the germline gene, which may arise from a read error. This entry is derived from a study of cytomegalovirus exposure and HLA in healthy donors. Germline CDR1 and CDR2: SGHAT and FQNNGV. The CDR3 length is 12 residues. PCR involved 60 Vbeta and 13 Jbeta primers. Clones were sequenced by immunoSEQ multiplex PCR, and TCRdb holds only the in-frame ones, with some missing. The sample has roughly 31,000 clones, 60% to 80% seen once; the top ten hold around two fifths. The source material was PBMCs. This sequence joins TRBV11-2 and TRBJ1-4, with D perhaps TRBD1 (6 bases). This receptor was identified in a male donor in good health and CMV-seropositive. The CDR3 here is CASSPFGGRVRF. The CDR3 DNA sequence: TGTGCCAGCAGCCCCTTCGGGGGGCGCGTCCGTTTT. Variable domain in full (rest from reference TRBV11-2 and TRBJ1-4): EAGVAQSPRYKIIEKRQSVAFWCNPISGHATLYWYQQILGQGPKLLIQFQNNGVVDDSQLPKDRFSAERLKGVDSTLKIQPAKLEDSAVYLCASSPFGGRVRFGSGTQLSVL.